This TCR beta chain was identified in a study of siplizumab effects on memory and regulatory T cells. V lost 3 bases to trimming and J lost 6 bases; unmatched junction nucleotides: 9. CDR3 size: 15 residues. The germline gives CDR1 MDHEN, CDR2 SYDVKM. Generated by immunoSEQ multiplex PCR, the TCRdb table keeps only in-frame clones and is missing some. In the table there are more than 90,000 clones, about 93% of which are singletons. This TCR came from a human donor in good health. Sample: non-Treg CD4+ T cells sorted from blood. The chain recombines TRBV28 with TRBJ2-7; 9 nucleotides line up with TRBD2. CDR3 residues: CASSFSGTSFPEQYF. In DNA, the CDR3 is TGTGCCAGCAGTTTCTCCGGGACTAGCTTCCCCGAGCAGTACTTC.